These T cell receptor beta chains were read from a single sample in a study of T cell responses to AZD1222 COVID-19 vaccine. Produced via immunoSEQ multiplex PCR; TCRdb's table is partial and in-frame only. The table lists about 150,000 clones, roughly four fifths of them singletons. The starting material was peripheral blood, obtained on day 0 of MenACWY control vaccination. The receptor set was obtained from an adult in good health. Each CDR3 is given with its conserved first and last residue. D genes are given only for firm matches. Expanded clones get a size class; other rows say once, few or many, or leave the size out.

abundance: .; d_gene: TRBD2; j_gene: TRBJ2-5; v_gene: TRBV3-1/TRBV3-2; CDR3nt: TGTGCCAGCAGCTCTAGCGGCCCGTGGGAGACCCAGTACTTC; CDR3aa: CASSSSGPWETQYF
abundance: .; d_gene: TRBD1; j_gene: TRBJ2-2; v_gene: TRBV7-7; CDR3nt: TGTGCCAGCAGCTTAGCGCAGGGGGCGCGCACCGGGGAGCTGTTTTTT; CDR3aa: CASSLAQGARTGELFF
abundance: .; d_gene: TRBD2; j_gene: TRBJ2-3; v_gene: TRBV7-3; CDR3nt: TGTGCCAGCAGCCCTAGCGGGGCTAGCACAGATACGCAGTATTTT; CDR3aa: CASSPSGASTDTQYF
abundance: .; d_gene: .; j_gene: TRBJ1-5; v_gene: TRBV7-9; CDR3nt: TGTGCCAGCACCGGGACGGGAATCAATCAGCCCCAGCATTTT; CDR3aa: CASTGTGINQPQHF
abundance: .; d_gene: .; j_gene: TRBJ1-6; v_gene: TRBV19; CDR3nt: TGTGCCAGTAGTGTACCGGGACAACGATATAATTCACCCCTCCACTTT; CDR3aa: CASSVPGQRYNSPLHF
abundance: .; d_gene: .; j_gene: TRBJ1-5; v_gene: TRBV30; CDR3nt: TGTGCCTACTCTCAAGATAGCAATCAGCCCCAGCATTTT; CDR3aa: CAYSQDSNQPQHF
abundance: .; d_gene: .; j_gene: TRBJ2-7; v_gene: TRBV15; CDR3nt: TGTGCCACCAGCAGTGGGCAGGGAATCTACGAGCAGTACTTC; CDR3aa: CATSSGQGIYEQYF
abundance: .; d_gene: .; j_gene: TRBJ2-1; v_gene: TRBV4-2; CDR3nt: TGTGCCAGCAGCCAAGAGGGTGGGATATCTGGTGAGCAGTTCTTC; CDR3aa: CASSQEGGISGEQFF
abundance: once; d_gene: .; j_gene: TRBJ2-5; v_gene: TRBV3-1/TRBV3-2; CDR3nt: TGTGCCAGCAGCCAATTTCCGGGGGGCGGGGAGACCCAGTACTTC; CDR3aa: CASSQFPGGGETQYF
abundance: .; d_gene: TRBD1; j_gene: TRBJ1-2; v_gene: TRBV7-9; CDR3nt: TGTGCCAGCAGCATGACAGGGGTAGATGGGTATGGCTACACCTTC; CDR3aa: CASSMTGVDGYGYTF
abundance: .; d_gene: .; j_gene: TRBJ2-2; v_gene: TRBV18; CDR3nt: TGTGCCAGCTCACCACATAAGGCCCCACCCGGGGAGCTGTTTTTT; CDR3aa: CASSPHKAPPGELFF
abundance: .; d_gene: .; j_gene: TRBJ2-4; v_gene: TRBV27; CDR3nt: TGTGCCAGCAGTTCCCCCTCCTCGGGGGCCAAAAACATTCAGTACTTC; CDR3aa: CASSSPSSGAKNIQYF
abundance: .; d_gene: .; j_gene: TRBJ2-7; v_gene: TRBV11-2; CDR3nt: TGTGCCAGCAGCAATGCCCAGGGTAACGAGCAGTACTTC; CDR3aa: CASSNAQGNEQYF
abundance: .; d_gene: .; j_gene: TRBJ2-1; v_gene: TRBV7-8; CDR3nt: TGTGCCAGCAGCTTAGGTTCCTCGGAGCAGTTCTTC; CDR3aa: CASSLGSSEQFF
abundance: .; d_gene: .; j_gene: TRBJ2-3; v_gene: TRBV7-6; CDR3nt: TGTGCCAGCAGCTACACTTTCTCGGATACGCAGTATTTT; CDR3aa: CASSYTFSDTQYF